The 15 T cell receptor beta chains presented below share a single source sample, sequenced in a study of cytomegalovirus exposure and HLA in healthy donors. The PCR had 60 Vbeta and 13 Jbeta primers. The data were produced by immunoSEQ multiplex PCR, yet TCRdb's version contains in-frame clones alone and is incomplete. The sample shows 85,000 to 90,000 clones, roughly 80% of them seen only once. Sequencing used PBMCs. Receptors were obtained from a young man in good health and CMV-seropositive.

This clone is categorized as medium-sized. The chain recombines TRBV4-2 with TRBJ2-7, with 11 bases that match TRBD2. CDR3 size: 16 residues. J gave up 4 bases and V 0 bases, and 5 bases lay outside the gene matches. Germline lookup yields CDR1 LGHNA and CDR2 YNFKEQ. The DNA for the CDR3 is TGTGCCAGCAGCCAAGATCTGTCTAGCGGGGGGTACGAGCAGTACTTC. Translating it yields CASSQDLSSGGYEQYF.

V and J are TRBV28 and TRBJ2-4, with 7 bases matching TRBD1. The CDR3 contains 14 residues. V was pared by 6 bases and J by 3 bases, with 5 bases of the junction left unmatched. The germline gives CDR1 MDHEN, CDR2 SYDVKM. The CDR3 reads CASSDRQGKNIQYF. The CDR3 DNA is TGTGCCAGCAGCGATCGACAGGGCAAAAACATTCAGTACTTC.

This chain links TRBV2 with TRBJ1-6, with D possibly being TRBD1 (6 bases). V was clipped by 9 bases and J by 1 base, with 19 bases between them. Germline V gene data show CDR1 as SNHLY and CDR2 as FYNNEI. The CDR3 loop spans 17 amino acids. The chain's CDR3 is CASSKRQVRSYNSPLHF. In DNA, the CDR3 is TGTGCCAGTTCTAAACGACAGGTTCGGTCCTATAATTCACCCCTCCACTTT. Drawing the rest from reference TRBV2 and TRBJ1-6, the complete variable domain is EPEVTQTPSHQVTQMGQEVILRCVPISNHLYFYWYRQILGQKVEFLVSFYNNEISEKSEIFDDQFSVERPDGSNFTLKIRSTKLEDSAMYFCASSKRQVRSYNSPLHFGNGTRLTVT.

The gene calls are TRBV5-1 and TRBJ2-2; 7 bases are shared with TRBD1. The germline gives CDR1 SGHRS, CDR2 YFSETQ. The V segment lost 3 bases and the J segment 4 bases; nucleotides outside the gene matches: 6. The CDR3 extends over 15 amino acids. The CDR3 coding sequence is TGCGCCAGCAGCTCGGGACAGTGGGGCACCGGGGAGCTGTTTTTT. Protein sequence: CASSSGQWGTGELFF.

The J gene is TRBJ1-3, the V gene TRBV7-9; TRBD1 is a possible D gene (5 bases). Trimming took 1 base from V and 3 from J, leaving 16 bases between them. The CDR3 sequence is 17 residues long. Germline CDR1 and CDR2: SEHNR and FQNEAQ (reference sequence). This chain's CDR3 is CASSLDSGVRRGNTIYF. CDR3 coding DNA: TGTGCCAGCAGCTTAGACTCGGGGGTGAGGCGTGGAAACACCATATATTTT. The full variable domain, in which reference TRBV7-9 and TRBJ1-3 provide the parts outside the CDR3, is DTGVSQNPRHKITKRGQNVTFRCDPISEHNRLYWYRQTLGQGPEFLTYFQNEAQLEKSRLLSDRFSAERPKGSFSTLEIQRTEQGDSAMYLCASSLDSGVRRGNTIYFGEGSWLTVV.

J is TRBJ1-5 and V is TRBV7-3; 10 bases fit TRBD1. Germline assignment: CDR1 SGHTA and CDR2 FQGTGA. The CDR3 has 15 residues. Trimming took 1 base from V and 5 from J; bases not matched to a gene: 2. In DNA, the CDR3 is TGTGCCAGCAGCTTAAACGGACAGGGGGATCAGCCCCAGCATTTT. Translation: CASSLNGQGDQPQHF.

In this sample, this clone turned up many times. The chain employs TRBV4-1 and TRBJ1-1; no reliable D call. Trimming cost V 1 base and J 4 bases, with 4 bases left between them. The CDR3 is made up of 12 amino acids. CDR1 MGHRA and CDR2 YSYEKL come from the germline V gene. The CDR3 is CASSQGATEAFF. The CDR3 DNA reads as TGCGCCAGCAGCCAAGGGGCCACTGAAGCTTTCTTT.

This chain links TRBV11-2 with TRBJ2-7, with a weak D call TRBD1 (6 bases). Germline V gene lookup returns CDR1 SGHAT and CDR2 FQNNGV. The CDR3 is 14 amino acids. Deletions cut 5 bases from V and 4 bases from J, with 15 bases between. CDR3 sequence: CASSRRTELYEQYF. The CDR3 nucleotides read TGTGCCAGCAGCCGGCGGACAGAGTTATACGAGCAGTACTTC.

The chain employs TRBV6-5 and TRBJ1-2; 9 bases fit TRBD1. In germline, CDR1 is MNHEY, CDR2 SVGAGI. V shed 1 base, J shed 4 bases, and the junction held 4 bases outside the gene matches. This CDR3 spans 15 amino acids. CDR3 in DNA: TGTGCCAGCAGTTACTTGACAGGGGGACCCTATGGCTACACCTTC. Translating it yields CASSYLTGGPYGYTF.

This clone was detected a few times. The rearrangement joins TRBV10-3 to TRBJ2-6; D gene unclear. Germline V gives CDR1 ENHRY, CDR2 SYGVKD. V was cut by 2 bases and J by 0 bases, with 2 bases left in between. This CDR3 contains 14 residues. The CDR3 protein is CAISELSGANVLTF. CDR3 coding DNA: TGTGCCATCAGTGAGCTCTCTGGGGCCAACGTCCTGACTTTC.

V usage is TRBV5-4 and J usage is TRBJ1-2; D gene unclear. Trimming took 4 bases from V and 2 from J, leaving 12 bases between them. This CDR3 region has 14 residues. CDR1 SGHNT and CDR2 YYREEE come from the germline V gene (reference sequence). CDR3 residues: CASSHPITNYGYTF. CDR3 coding DNA: TGTGCCAGCAGCCACCCTATTACCAACTATGGCTACACCTTC. Based on the CDR3 plus reference TRBV5-4 and TRBJ1-2, the full variable domain is ETGVTQSPTHLIKTRGQQVTLRCSSQSGHNTVSWYQQALGQGPQFIFQYYREEENGRGNFPPRFSGLQFPNYSSELNVNALELDDSALYLCASSHPITNYGYTFGSGTRLTVV.

J is TRBJ2-1 and V is TRBV7-2; D is undetermined. Germline CDR1 SGHTA, CDR2 FQGNSA. The V gene lost 5 bases and the J gene lost 9 bases, with 11 bases spanning the gap. This CDR3 region has 12 residues. DNA for the CDR3: TGTGCCAGCAGCACCCGCAGTGGTGAGCAGTTCTTC. It yields the protein CASSTRSGEQFF.

In this sample, this clone turned up once. The chain joins TRBV7-6 to TRBJ1-1; maybe TRBD1 (5 bases). The V end lost 3 bases, the J end lost 0 bases, and 8 bases lay between the germline ends. In germline, CDR1 is SGHVS, CDR2 FNYEAQ. The length of the CDR3 is 14 residues. The CDR3 DNA reads as TGTGCCAGCAGCTTGACAGTCATGAACACTGAAGCTTTCTTT. Translating it yields CASSLTVMNTEAFF. The whole variable domain, remainder taken from reference TRBV7-6 and TRBJ1-1, is GAGVSQSPRYKVTKRGQDVALRCDPISGHVSLYWYRQALGQGPEFLTYFNYEAQQDKSGLPNDRFSAERPEGSISTLTIQRTEQRDSAMYRCASSLTVMNTEAFFGQGTRLTVV.

The rearrangement links TRBV6-1 to TRBJ2-3; a possible D gene is TRBD2 (6 bases). Germline CDR1 MNHNS, CDR2 SASEGT. V lost 9 bases and J lost 6, with 19 bases in between. CDR3 length: 14 amino acids. This CDR3 reads CASAKGLADDTQYF. The CDR3 DNA sequence: TGTGCCAGTGCAAAGGGACTCGCGGACGATACGCAGTATTTT.

The chain is built from TRBV5-6 and TRBJ2-5; D remains unclear. V lost 4 bases, J lost 5 bases, and 15 bases lay in between. CDR3 length equals 14 residues. CDR1 and CDR2 (germline): SGHDT, YYEEEE. The CDR3 nucleotides read TGTGCCAGCAGCCCGGTGGGCAGTTCTGAGACCCAGTACTTC. It specifies CASSPVGSSETQYF. Full variable domain (remainder filled in from reference TRBV5-6 and TRBJ2-5): DAGVTQSPTHLIKTRGQQVTLRCSPKSGHDTVSWYQQALGQGPQFIFQYYEEEERQRGNFPDRFSGHQFPNYSSELNVNALLLGDSALYLCASSPVGSSETQYFGPGTRLLVL.